The clone carrying this T cell receptor beta chain showed up just a few times. Its matching antigen is unknown. Then a second PCR, running roughly 6 to 12 cycles, was carried out with a sample-barcoded 5' primer and a J-beta primer mix. TCRdb independently ran MiXCR on the 5' RACE reads; one entry per CDR3 protein. The profile shows more than 1 million distinct CDR3 sequences, 35% to 50% of them singletons. The data derive from a study of blood T cells in healthy people across ages. Study findings and constraints: Not knowing donor CMV status may have confounded expanded clonotype changes.

Every sample yielded at least 6 million isolated PBMCs. Looked up from germline, CDR1 is KGHSH and CDR2 is LQKENI. CDR3 length equals 12 residues. The V gene lost 2 bases and the J gene lost 10 bases, with 8 bases spanning the gap. This receptor was taken from a woman aged 60-70 years in good health. The rearrangement uses TRBV18 and TRBJ1-4; D is unresolved. Sequencing input: blood. CDR3 bases: TGTGCCAGCTCACCAGTATCAGGAAAACTGTTTTTT. Its translation is CASSPVSGKLFF.